The clone carrying this TCR beta chain appeared a single time. V was cut by 5 bases and J by 7 bases, with 15 bases left in between. This CDR3 comprises 14 residues. Germline V gene sequence: CDR1 LNHDA, CDR2 SQIVND (reference sequence). This sample is drawn from a study of blood T cell repertoires in COVID-19. Background on the study: Researchers got acute and convalescent COVID-19 samples from the United States, Italy and Spain. Sources were T cells, B-cell-depleted T cells, or PBMCs; the material itself was cDNA or gDNA.

Study processing details: Estimates of nucleated cell counts were drawn from the amplification of reference gene primers. Assay used: immunoSEQ multiplex PCR; TCRdb lists only in-frame clones, some missing. Clone size and V and J calls were adopted from that table, with D and trimming inferred from the DNA. Of tens of thousands of clones in the sample, roughly three quarters were seen once. The chain recombines TRBV19 with TRBJ1-5; D gene unclear. Sequenced sample: peripheral blood. This clonotype was obtained from a human donor in a cohort sampled during active COVID-19. The CDR3 DNA is TGTGCCAGTAGTGTAGGGAGATTTGAGCAGCCCCAGCATTTT. It encodes CASSVGRFEQPQHF. Using reference TRBV19 and TRBJ1-5 for the parts outside the CDR3, the full variable domain is DGGITQSPKYLFRKEGQNVTLSCEQNLNHDAMYWYRQDPGQGLRLIYYSQIVNDFQKGDIAEGYSVSREKKESFPLTVTSAQKNPTAFYLCASSVGRFEQPQHFGDGTRLSIL.